This T cell receptor (beta chain) was retrieved from a study of Ad26.COV2.S vaccination and SARS-CoV-2 variants. Study details: Recipients of Ad26.COV2.S got it intramuscularly, once or twice 56 days apart.

The treatment was: roughly 20 received Ad26.COV2.S at low or high dose, single or two shots; roughly 5 received placebo; per-sample allocation not given. Material that was analyzed had been drawn on day 63 after the first vaccine or placebo injection. For this clone: Its antigen remains unknown.

Broader study findings: Reports say spike-specific CD8+ and CD4+ T cell responses covered substantial breadth after vaccination.

Sequenced by immunoSEQ multiplex PCR; TCRdb stores in-frame clones only, minus some. The profile shows around 320,000 clones, roughly 86% of them singletons. Looked up from germline, CDR1 is MNHEY and CDR2 is SVGAGI. V shed 6 bases, J shed 5 bases, and the junction held 10 bases outside the gene matches. CDR3 length: 15 residues. The V and J genes are TRBV6-5 and TRBJ1-5, with 7 bases that match TRBD1. The material was peripheral blood, obtained in a trial of Ad26.COV2.S vaccine versus placebo. The sequence came from a person aged 18-60 years who received the Ad26.COV2.S COVID-19 vaccine or a placebo. The CDR3 sequence is CASRARQGRDQPQHF. DNA for the CDR3: TGTGCCAGCAGGGCTAGACAGGGCCGCGATCAGCCCCAGCATTTT.